Listed here are 10 T cell receptor beta chains from one sample, sequenced in a study of Tregs in tolerant kidney transplant recipients. TCRdb's copy holds only in-frame clones and misses some; the assay was immunoSEQ multiplex PCR. The data contain just under 65,000 clones, around 98% of them seen just once; the ten biggest clones take up 0.34%. Material: Tregs from blood, obtained before the transplant. These receptors came from a human donor who received a combined kidney and bone marrow transplant.

The V gene is TRBV5-4, the J gene TRBJ2-1; 7 bases match TRBD1. V dropped 7 bases and J dropped 14; count of bases not matched to a gene: 9. The CDR3 has 11 amino acids. CDR1 is SGHNT and CDR2 is YYREEE in the germline V gene (reference sequence). In DNA form, the CDR3 reads TGTGCCAGCCGAGCCGGGACAGTCGAGTTCTTC. This translates into CASRAGTVEFF.

The chain combines TRBV5-1 with TRBJ1-2, with TRBD1 matching over 12 bases. Germline V CDR1 and CDR2: SGHRS, YFSETQ. V lost 4 bases to trimming and J lost 8 bases; unmatched junction nucleotides: 9. CDR3 length: 15 residues. DNA for the CDR3: TGCGCCAGCAGCGGGACAGGGGGCGCGTCGGGGGGCTACACCTTC. Its translation is CASSGTGGASGGYTF.

The rearrangement links TRBV5-1 to TRBJ2-5, with D unclear. Trimming removed 0 bases from V and 0 bases from J, with 9 bases in between. The CDR3 is 15 residues long. The germline V gene encodes CDR1 SGHRS and CDR2 YFSETQ. CDR3 amino acids: CASSLGASHQETQYF. The CDR3 DNA follows: TGCGCCAGCAGCTTGGGGGCGTCCCACCAAGAGACCCAGTACTTC.

The CDR3 sequence is CASSPLRDTNEKLFF. The DNA for the CDR3 is TGTGCCAGCTCACCACTGAGAGATACTAATGAAAAACTGTTTTTT. The chain employs TRBV18 and TRBJ1-4; D not certain. The V end lost 1 base, the J end lost 2 bases, and 8 bases lay between the germline ends. This CDR3 spans 15 amino acids. Looked up from germline, CDR1 is KGHSH and CDR2 is LQKENI.

The chain has TRBV5-1 and TRBJ2-5, with 8 nucleotides matching TRBD1. The CDR3 runs 15 residues. The germline V gene has CDR1 SGHRS and CDR2 YFSETQ. With V trimmed by 3 bases and J by 5 bases, 9 bases remained unmatched. CDR3 DNA: TGCGCCAGCAGCTCCACCGGACAGGGAGGCGAGACCCAGTACTTC. Its protein is CASSSTGQGGETQYF.

The count of this clone is one. The rearrangement joins TRBV18 to TRBJ1-1, with a weak D call TRBD1 (6 bases). V gave up 4 bases and J gave up 3 bases, with 18 bases separating them. The CDR3 is 16 residues long. Germline assignment: CDR1 KGHSH and CDR2 LQKENI. DNA of the CDR3: TGTGCCAGCTCACAGGGAATACAGGGTTGGGACACTGAAGCTTTCTTT. This gives the protein CASSQGIQGWDTEAFF.

The V gene is TRBV14, the J gene TRBJ2-7, with 9 positions matching TRBD1. The CDR3 consists of 15 residues. The germline gives CDR1 SGHDN, CDR2 FVKESK. J was trimmed by 0 bases and V by 10 bases; bases with no gene match: 10. The CDR3 region has the DNA TGTGCCACCTTAGACCGGGACAGGGTCTCCTACGAGCAGTACTTC. Translating it yields CATLDRDRVSYEQYF.

V and J are TRBV30 and TRBJ1-1; tentatively, D is TRBD1 (6 bases). Trimming removed 0 bases from V and 8 bases from J, with 19 bases in between. The CDR3 has 15 residues. CDR1 is GTSNPN, CDR2 SVGIG, per germline (reference sequence). CDR3 protein: CAWSVYHLTGAEAFF. The CDR3 DNA reads as TGTGCCTGGAGTGTATACCACTTGACAGGCGCCGAAGCTTTCTTT.

V usage is TRBV11-3 and J usage is TRBJ2-1; perhaps TRBD2 as D (6 bases). Trimming left V 3 bases short and J 0 bases short, with 18 bases between. Per the germline V gene, CDR1 is SGHNT and CDR2 is YENEEA. The CDR3 covers 18 residues. The CDR3 DNA is TGTGCCAGCAGCTTTGGGGACTTTTGGGTAAGCTCCTACAATGAGCAGTTCTTC. Encoded protein: CASSFGDFWVSSYNEQFF.

The V gene is TRBV30, the J gene TRBJ2-3; unclear D gene. Germline-derived CDR1 and CDR2 are GTSNPN and SVGIG (reference sequence). Trimming cost V 0 bases and J 2 bases, with 6 bases left between them. CDR3 size: 13 residues. The CDR3 sequence: CAWSVDFTDTQYF. Written as DNA, the CDR3 is TGTGCCTGGAGTGTAGACTTCACAGATACGCAGTATTTT.